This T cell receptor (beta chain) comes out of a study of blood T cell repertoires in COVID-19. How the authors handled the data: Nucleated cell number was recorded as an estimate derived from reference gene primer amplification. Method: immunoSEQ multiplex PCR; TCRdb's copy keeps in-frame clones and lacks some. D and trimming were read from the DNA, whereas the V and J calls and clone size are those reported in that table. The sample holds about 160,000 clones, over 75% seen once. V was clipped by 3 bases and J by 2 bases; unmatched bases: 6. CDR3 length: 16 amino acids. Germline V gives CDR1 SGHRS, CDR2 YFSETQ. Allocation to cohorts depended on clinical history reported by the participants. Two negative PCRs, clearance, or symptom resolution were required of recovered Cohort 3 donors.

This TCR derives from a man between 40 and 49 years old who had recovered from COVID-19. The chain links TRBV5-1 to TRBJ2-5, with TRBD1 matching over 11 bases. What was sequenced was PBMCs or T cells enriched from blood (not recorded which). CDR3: CASSSRDRGFQETQYF. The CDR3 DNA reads TGCGCCAGCAGCTCTCGGGACAGGGGGTTTCAAGAGACCCAGTACTTC.